Presented here are 7 T cell receptor beta chains from one specimen sequenced in a study of identical twins. A single record per CDR3 protein comes from TCRdb applying MiXCR to the 5' RACE reads. The sample lists 300,000 to 400,000 distinct CDR3 sequences; 8.5% to 10% were seen once. Sequencing was done on a sample of naive T cells sorted from blood. The receptors here all came from a woman in her forties or fifties in good health.

There are many counts of this clonotype. The chain joins TRBV5-1 to TRBJ2-1, with a tentative D call TRBD2 (6 bases). This CDR3 spans 16 amino acids. The germline V gene encodes CDR1 SGHRS and CDR2 YFSETQ. V lost 0 bases and J lost 7, with 17 bases in between. The CDR3 reads CASSLDGRAGKNEQFF. The DNA of the CDR3 is TGCGCCAGCAGCTTGGATGGTCGTGCGGGAAAAAATGAGCAGTTCTTC.

This clonotype has at least ten counts. A junction boundary mismatches the germline segment, possibly from a read error. CDR3 bases: TGCGCCAGCAGACCCGCAAGCGGGAGGAATATCTTC. The encoded protein is CASRPASGRNIF. This chain joins TRBV5-1 and TRBJ2-1; 9 bases map to TRBD2. This CDR3 has 12 amino acids. The germline V gene encodes CDR1 SGHRS and CDR2 YFSETQ.

This clonotype occurred a few times. The CDR3 loop reads CASSEAVEAFF. In nucleotides, the CDR3 is TGTGCCAGCAGTGAAGCAGTTGAAGCTTTCTTT. This chain uses TRBV25-1 with TRBJ1-1; no clear D. Per the germline V gene, CDR1 is MGHDK and CDR2 is SYGVNS. The length of the CDR3 is 11 residues. Trimming took off 2 bases at V and 7 bases at J, with 5 bases between the two ends.

The chain uses TRBV4-2 and TRBJ2-5, with TRBD2 matching 9 bases. Germline V gene sequence: CDR1 LGHNA, CDR2 YNFKEQ. The V and J ends lost 0 bases and 0 bases, in that order; junction bases with no gene match: 8. The CDR3 has 18 residues. DNA of the CDR3: TGTGCCAGCAGCCAAGAAGCTAGCGGGAACAGGTACCAAGAGACCCAGTACTTC. Its protein product is CASSQEASGNRYQETQYF.

V is TRBV14 and J is TRBJ1-2; D gene ambiguous. This CDR3 has 15 amino acids. Germline lookup yields CDR1 SGHDN and CDR2 FVKESK. Between the trimmed V and J ends, which lost 1 base and 3 bases, there was a span of 12 bases. The CDR3 region is CASSQVNGVDYGYTF. CDR3 coding DNA: TGTGCCAGCAGCCAAGTAAACGGGGTTGACTATGGCTACACCTTC.

This clonotype occurred many times. The V gene is TRBV15, the J gene TRBJ1-5; 7 nucleotides match TRBD1. This CDR3 is 17 amino acids long. Germline V CDR1 and CDR2: LNHNV, YYDKDF (reference sequence). J was trimmed by 3 bases and V by 0 bases; bases with no gene match: 8. CDR3 sequence (DNA): TGTGCCACCAGCAGAGAAAGGACAGGAGGGATCAATCAGCCCCAGCATTTT. This encodes CATSRERTGGINQPQHF.

The rearrangement links TRBV12-3 or TRBV12-4 to TRBJ2-1; D gene ambiguous. The V end was cut by 7 bases, the J end by 12 bases, with 22 bases between. This CDR3 is 14 amino acids long. Written as DNA, the CDR3 is TGTGCCAGCACAACTGACGCGGCCGCCCCGCGGCAGTTCTTC. This gives the protein CASTTDAAAPRQFF.